This T cell receptor beta chain was profiled in a study of blood T cell repertoires in COVID-19. The method was immunoSEQ multiplex PCR; TCRdb's version includes in-frame clones alone and lacks a portion of them. Of about 190,000 clones listed, 75% to 90% are singletons. The CDR3 loop spans 13 amino acids. The V gene's germline CDR1 is LNHDA and CDR2 SQIVND (reference sequence). V lost 5 bases, J lost 6 bases, and 5 bases stayed unmatched. The specimen sequenced was peripheral blood. This receptor was taken from a man aged 25 to 40 with acute or convalescent COVID-19. This chain uses TRBV19 with TRBJ1-1; 8 bases match TRBD1. This chain's CDR3 is CASSSTGVPEAFF. For the CDR3, the DNA is TGTGCCAGTAGTTCGACAGGGGTGCCTGAAGCTTTCTTT.